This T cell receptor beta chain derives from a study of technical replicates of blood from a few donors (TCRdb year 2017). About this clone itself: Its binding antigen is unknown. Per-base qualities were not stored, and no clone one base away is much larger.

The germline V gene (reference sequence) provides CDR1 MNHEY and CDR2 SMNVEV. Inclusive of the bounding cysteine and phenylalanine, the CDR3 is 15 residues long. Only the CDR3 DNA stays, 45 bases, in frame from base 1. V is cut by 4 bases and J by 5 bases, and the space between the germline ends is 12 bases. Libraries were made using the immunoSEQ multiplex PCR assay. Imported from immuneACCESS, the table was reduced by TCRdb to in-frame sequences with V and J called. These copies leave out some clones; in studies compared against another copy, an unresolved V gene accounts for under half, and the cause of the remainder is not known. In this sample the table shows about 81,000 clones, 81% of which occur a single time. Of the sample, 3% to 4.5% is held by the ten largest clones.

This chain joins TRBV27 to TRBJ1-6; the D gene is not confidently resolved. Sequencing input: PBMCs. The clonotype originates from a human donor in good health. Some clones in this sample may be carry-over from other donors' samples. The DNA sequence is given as TGTGCCAGCAGTTCTTACACCCCGAATAATTCACCCCTCCACTTT. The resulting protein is CASSSYTPNNSPLHF.